The source of this TCR beta chain is a study of T-cell memory formation after mild COVID-19. Study background: Among the donors, TCR clusters were largely specific to each donor. Points from the study as a whole: Cross-reactive memory seemingly joined, as some responding clones were found in pre-infection memory. For contracting clones, CD4+ ones sat mainly in CM and EM, CD8+ in EMRA.

On this clonotype: Its antigen is unknown.

It was 5'RACE with constant-segment primers that produced the TCR alpha and TCR beta cDNA libraries, which carried sample barcodes and UMIs. MiXCR, applied by TCRdb to the 5' RACE reads, yields one record per CDR3 protein. This sample carries more than 450,000 distinct CDR3 sequences, roughly 17% of them seen once, and the ten largest clones take approximately 12%. Material: PBMCs or a T cell subset sorted from them (not recorded which). The origin of this receptor is an adult woman who had mild COVID-19 (a few samples of this study predate the infection). Cell type and time point are not known.

The CDR3 bases are TGTGCCAGCAGCTTAGACTTTAGCTCCTACGAGCAGTACTTC. This codes for CASSLDFSSYEQYF. This rearrangement joins TRBV7-9 to TRBJ2-7; D unclear. Trimming pared 1 base from V and 0 bases from J, leaving 7 bases between. The CDR3 is 14 amino acids. The germline V gene encodes CDR1 SEHNR and CDR2 FQNEAQ (reference sequence).